Presented here are 19 T cell receptor beta chains from one specimen sequenced in a study of T cells in Graves' hyperthyroidism and ophthalmopathy. TCR beta CDR3 sequences were amplified from RNA transcripts. Primed by the HTBI set, a first-round RT-PCR was run on the TCR CDR3. TCRdb passed the multiplex PCR reads through MiXCR, listing each CDR3 protein once. Of around 600,000 distinct CDR3 sequences in the sample, around 15% were seen once. Sequencing was carried out using blood. These receptors originate from a woman aged 45 to 65 with Graves' ophthalmopathy.

This clonotype was seen many times. The J gene is TRBJ2-4, the V gene TRBV13; TRBD1 matches at 9 bases. Germline V gene lookup returns CDR1 PRHDT and CDR2 FYEKMQ (reference sequence). This CDR3 comprises 15 residues. Trimming cost V 5 bases and J 8 bases; bases outside gene matches: 10. CDR3 region: CASSPTGQGMDIQYF. The DNA of the CDR3 is TGTGCCAGCAGCCCTACGGGACAGGGAATGGACATTCAGTACTTC. Full variable domain (outside the CDR3, taken from reference TRBV13 and TRBJ2-4): AAGVIQSPRHLIKEKRETATLKCYPIPRHDTVYWYQQGPGQDPQFLISFYEKMQSDKGSIPDRFSAQQFSDYHSELNMSSLELGDSALYFCASSPTGQGMDIQYFGAGTRLSVL.

This clonotype showed up many times. The chain recombines TRBV7-9 with TRBJ1-2; 9 nucleotides align to TRBD1. The V gene end was trimmed by 5 bases and the J gene end by 5 bases; junction bases not matched to a gene: 9. The CDR3 has 15 amino acids. Germline assignment: CDR1 SEHNR and CDR2 FQNEAQ (reference sequence). CDR3 loop: CASSESGTGTYGYTF. DNA for the CDR3: TGTGCCAGCAGCGAATCCGGGACAGGGACTTATGGCTACACCTTC.

This clonotype showed up many times. V usage is TRBV7-9 and J usage is TRBJ1-1, with D unclear. The germline V gene has CDR1 SEHNR and CDR2 FQNEAQ (reference sequence). This CDR3 is 12 amino acids long. Trimming removed 6 bases at V and 5 bases at J, with 10 bases between. CDR3 amino acids: CASRTADTEAFF. DNA for the CDR3: TGTGCCAGCAGGACCGCGGATACTGAAGCTTTCTTT. Combining the CDR3 with reference TRBV7-9 and TRBJ1-1 gives the whole variable domain DTGVSQNPRHKITKRGQNVTFRCDPISEHNRLYWYRQTLGQGPEFLTYFQNEAQLEKSRLLSDRFSAERPKGSFSTLEIQRTEQGDSAMYLCASRTADTEAFFGQGTRLTVV.

This clonotype was observed a handful of times. V gene TRBV19 combines with J gene TRBJ1-5; unclear D gene. From germline, CDR1 is LNHDA and CDR2 SQIVND (reference sequence). This CDR3 comprises 16 residues. With 5 bases removed from V and 0 bases from J, the gap between germline ends came to 14 bases. CDR3 coding DNA: TGTGCCAGTAGTCTTGGGCGTGTGGATAGCAATCAGCCCCAGCATTTT. Its translation is CASSLGRVDSNQPQHF.

This clonotype appeared many times. The chain joins TRBV2 to TRBJ2-5; 8 positions match TRBD1. V lost 5 bases, J lost 0 bases, and 2 bases stayed unmatched. This CDR3 is built from 14 residues. Germline assignment: CDR1 SNHLY and CDR2 FYNNEI. The CDR3 DNA reads as TGTGCCAGCAGTCGACAGGGGTACCAAGAGACCCAGTACTTC. Its translation is CASSRQGYQETQYF.

The rearrangement uses TRBV19 and TRBJ2-2, with unresolved D. This CDR3 is 13 amino acids long. V dropped 3 bases and J dropped 6 bases, with 8 bases sitting between them. The V gene's germline CDR1 is LNHDA and CDR2 SQIVND (reference sequence). The CDR3 bases are TGTGCCAGTAGTATGGTAGCCGCCGGGGAGCTGTTTTTT. Its translation is CASSMVAAGELFF. The full variable domain, rest sourced from reference TRBV19 and TRBJ2-2, is DGGITQSPKYLFRKEGQNVTLSCEQNLNHDAMYWYRQDPGQGLRLIYYSQIVNDFQKGDIAEGYSVSREKKESFPLTVTSAQKNPTAFYLCASSMVAAGELFFGEGSRLTVL.

This chain connects TRBV7-2 to TRBJ1-3; TRBD1 matches 9 bases. The CDR3 is made up of 15 amino acids. Germline V CDR1 and CDR2: SGHTA, FQGNSA. V lost 6 bases and J lost 4; bases outside the gene matches: 7. CDR3 loop: CASRAGTGSGNTIYF. For the CDR3, the DNA is TGTGCCAGCAGGGCCGGGACAGGGAGCGGAAACACCATATATTTT.

In this sample, this clonotype turned up many times. The chain is built from TRBV2 and TRBJ2-3; D is uncertain. Germline CDR1 reads SNHLY; CDR2 reads FYNNEI. This CDR3 is built from 18 residues. Trimming removed 7 bases at V and 0 bases at J, with 23 bases between. CDR3 nucleotides: TGTGCCAGCATCCGGCTCACCGTTAGTGGGATCAGCACAGATACGCAGTATTTT. Its translation is CASIRLTVSGISTDTQYF.

This clonotype was recorded many times. The chain combines TRBV30 with TRBJ1-2; a possible D gene is TRBD1 (5 bases). The CDR3 covers 13 residues. Deletions cut 2 bases from V and 2 bases from J, with 9 bases between. Germline lookup yields CDR1 GTSNPN and CDR2 SVGIG (reference sequence). The CDR3 reads CAWSHGGNYGYTF. CDR3 sequence (DNA): TGTGCCTGGAGTCACGGGGGGAACTATGGCTACACCTTC.

The chain has TRBV29-1 and TRBJ2-2, with unresolved D. The CDR3 spans 13 residues. The V end was cut by 4 bases, the J end by 2 bases, with 8 bases between. CDR1 is SQVTM, CDR2 ANQGSEA, per germline. The CDR3, as DNA: TGCAGCGTTGGTTATAGAAACACCGGGGAGCTGTTTTTT. Protein product: CSVGYRNTGELFF.

Worth noting for this clonotype: The junction departs from germline at one end; a sequencing error may be responsible. The V call is TRBV9, the J call TRBJ2-1; 9 bases are a match to TRBD2. The CDR3 runs to 18 residues. Germline V gene sequence: CDR1 SGDLS, CDR2 YYNGEE. This chain's CDR3 is CAISVAGREGRFYNEQFF. CDR3 DNA sequence: TGTGCCATCAGCGTAGCTGGGCGGGAGGGCCGTTTCTACAATGAGCAGTTCTTC.

This clonotype was picked up a small number of times. CDR3 nucleotides: TGCAGTGCCCTCACCCGGACAGGGGCTTACGAGCAGTACTTC. Its protein product is CSALTRTGAYEQYF. V is TRBV20-1 and J is TRBJ2-7; 9 nucleotides align to TRBD1. V gave up 6 bases and J gave up 4 bases; unmatched junction bases: 10. The CDR3 is made up of 14 amino acids. Germline CDR1 and CDR2: DFQATT and SNEGSKA (reference sequence).

In its sample, this clonotype was seen many times. The V gene is TRBV28, the J gene TRBJ2-7, with D possibly matching TRBD2 (5 bases). The germline gives CDR1 MDHEN, CDR2 SYDVKM. This CDR3 contains 15 residues. V was pared by 6 bases and J by 3 bases, with 18 bases between. Here the CDR3 reads CASSTSVLAFYEQYF. The CDR3 nucleotides are TGTGCCAGCAGCACATCAGTCCTAGCCTTCTACGAGCAGTACTTC.

There are many counts of this clonotype. This CDR3 reads CASSQDLDGTGELFF. The CDR3 nucleotides are TGTGCCAGCAGCCAAGATCTTGACGGAACCGGGGAGCTGTTTTTT. The chain combines TRBV14 with TRBJ2-2; D remains ambiguous. V was cut by 0 bases and J by 5 bases, with 10 bases left in between. CDR3 size: 15 residues. Per germline, CDR1 SGHDN and CDR2 FVKESK.

This clonotype turned up a few times. The gene calls are TRBV20-1 and TRBJ2-7, with TRBD1 matching 9 bases. Trimming at V came to 6 bases and at J to 6 bases, leaving 6 bases not matched to a gene. In germline, CDR1 is DFQATT, CDR2 SNEGSKA (reference sequence). CDR3 size: 12 residues. CDR3 in amino acids: CSARDRGSEQYF. The CDR3 DNA reads TGCAGTGCCCGCGACAGGGGGTCCGAGCAGTACTTC.

The V call is TRBV6-4, the J call TRBJ2-2; D is perhaps TRBD1 (6 bases). Germline CDR1 and CDR2: MRHNA and SNTAGT. The CDR3 loop spans 16 amino acids. V gave up 4 bases and J gave up 1 base, with 13 bases separating them. The CDR3 loop is CASSATGVGNTGELFF. CDR3 DNA: TGTGCCAGCAGTGCGACAGGTGTGGGGAACACCGGGGAGCTGTTTTTT.

This sequence joins TRBV27 and TRBJ2-1; D assignment may be TRBD1 or TRBD2 (5 bases each). Trimming took off 7 bases at V and 5 bases at J, with 15 bases between the two ends. This CDR3 contains 14 residues. Germline-derived CDR1 and CDR2 are MNHEY and SMNVEV (reference sequence). The CDR3 is CASNRDGVHNEQFF. CDR3 DNA: TGTGCCAGCAACCGGGACGGCGTACACAATGAGCAGTTCTTC.

This clonotype was detected many times. As DNA, the CDR3 is TGTGCCAGCAGTTTATCCCCCACAGGGACGGGCAATCAGCCCCAGCATTTT. As protein: CASSLSPTGTGNQPQHF. This chain links TRBV28 with TRBJ1-5; D is possibly TRBD1 (6 bases). The CDR3 runs to 17 residues. From germline, CDR1 is MDHEN and CDR2 SYDVKM. Trimming pared 1 base from V and 2 bases from J, leaving 15 bases between.

This clonotype was seen at least ten times. This sequence joins TRBV5-1 and TRBJ2-7; 7 nucleotides match TRBD2. CDR3 length equals 16 residues. CDR1 and CDR2 (germline): SGHRS, YFSETQ. Trimming at V came to 1 base and at J to 3 bases, leaving 10 bases not matched to a gene. The CDR3 DNA reads TGCGCCAGCAGCTTGACGGGACTAAGTCATGACTACGAGCAGTACTTC. Translation: CASSLTGLSHDYEQYF.